The 29 T cell receptor beta chains listed next were all sequenced from one sample in a study of CD8+ T cells in alopecia areata (dated by TCRdb to between 2017 and 2018). Library preparation employed the immunoSEQ multiplex PCR assay. RNA was extracted from all samples and reverse transcribed into cDNA as template for TCR sequencing. The table was pulled from immuneACCESS by TCRdb, which kept in-frame rearrangements only. Such tables lose some clones; where checked, under half of the loss comes from unresolved V genes, and the rest has no known cause. This sample has 250,000 or so clones in the table, none counted a single time. More than 1% of the sample goes to the ten largest clones. Cells from mouse cutaneous lymph nodes were pooled, stained for CD4, CD8alpha, NKG2D, NKG2ACE and other markers, and then sorted on a BD Influx. The sequencing sample was made of CD4+ T cells sorted from a lymph node. The receptors derive from a C3H/HeJ mouse with alopecia areata. The mouse line in question has MHC haplotype H2-k.

Note on this clone: The gene symbols are mouse symbols. The read terminates 4 residues before the CDR3 end, so the remaining end is supplied by the germline J gene. This chain joins TRBV13-3 and TRBJ2-2; 9 bases fit TRBD2. There are 16 residues in the CDR3. Germline CDR1 reads NNHDY; CDR2 reads SYVADS. The trim removed 4 bases at V and 3 bases at J, leaving 7 bases unmatched. The CDR3 sequence is CASSSSGGVDTGQLYF. The covered CDR3 bases are TGTGCCAGCAGTTCCTCTGGGGGGGTTGACACCGGG.

In this sample, this clone turned up a few times. The genes and germline here are from mouse. Sequencing ends 3 residues short of the CDR3 end; the germline J gene provides the rest. V is TRBV13-1 and J is TRBJ1-6; D is possibly TRBD1 (6 bases). TRBJ1-6 is sorted into the ORF group, with uncertain function. The V end lost 5 bases, the J end lost 3 bases, and 12 bases lay between the germline ends. CDR1 and CDR2 from the germline V gene are NSHNY and SYGAGN. The CDR3 sequence is 15 residues long. CDR3 residues: CASSFGTIYNSPLYF. The sequenced part of the CDR3 DNA is TGTGCCAGCAGCTTCGGGACAATCTATAATTCGCCC.

Note on this clone: Gene names refer to mouse genes. The sequenced fragment ends 3 residues before the CDR3 boundary, so the rest is inferred from the germline J gene. V is TRBV19 and J is TRBJ1-6, with D unresolved. TRBJ1-6 counts as an open reading frame of uncertain function. CDR3 size: 15 residues. The germline CDR1 and CDR2 sequences are FNHDT and SITEND (reference sequence). V lost 2 bases and J 0 bases, leaving 6 bases between the germline ends. CDR3 sequence reads: CASSMTRSYNSPLYF. CDR3 DNA, as far as it was read: TGTGCCAGCAGTATGACACGTTCCTATAATTCGCCC.

A note on this clone: Gene names refer to mouse genes. The read halts 4 residues ahead of the CDR3 end, with the missing end drawn from the germline J gene. Other DNA sequences within the sample encode an identical CDR3. The chain employs TRBV14 and TRBJ2-2, with 11 bases aligning to TRBD1. V was pared by 5 bases and J by 2 bases, with 5 bases of the junction left unmatched. CDR1 SGHDT and CDR2 FRDEAV come from the germline V gene. This CDR3 region has 16 residues. This CDR3 reads CASSPGTGGNTGQLYF. The CDR3 DNA, read in part, is TGTGCCAGCAGCCCCGGGACAGGGGGGAACACCGGG.

As for this clone: Gene names follow the mouse nomenclature. The same CDR3 can be traced to other DNA sequences in this sample. The CDR3 loop is CASSPTGGNTGQLYF. Partial CDR3 DNA: TGTGCCAGCAGTCCGACTGGGGGTAACACCGGG. The chain joins TRBV13-1 to TRBJ2-2; 9 nucleotides line up with TRBD2. The read halts 4 residues ahead of the CDR3 end, with the missing end drawn from the germline J gene. The length of the CDR3 is 15 residues. V was clipped by 4 bases and J by 2 bases; unmatched bases: 3. Germline V gene sequence: CDR1 NSHNY, CDR2 SYGAGN.

As concerns this clone: Mouse names are used for the genes. The CDR3 is CASKGLGGLAEQFF. CDR3 DNA (partial): TGTGCCAGCAAGGGACTGGGGGGGCTTGCT. The genes are TRBV13-1 and TRBJ2-1, with 14 bases aligning to TRBD2. The observed sequence ends 4 residues before the CDR3 terminus, with the missing tail filled in from the germline J gene. The germline V gene encodes CDR1 NSHNY and CDR2 SYGAGN. V lost 6 bases, J lost 6 bases, and 2 bases stayed unmatched. There are 14 residues in the CDR3.

This clone was observed a handful of times. Gene names and germline match the mouse. The DNA ends 4 residues before the CDR3 does, and the rest of the CDR3 is filled in from the germline J gene. The rearrangement joins TRBV19 to TRBJ2-3; 9 nucleotides line up with TRBD1. This CDR3 spans 15 amino acids. V was clipped by 3 bases and J by 3 bases; unmatched bases: 5. Germline values: CDR1 FNHDT, CDR2 SITEND (reference sequence). The CDR3: CASSKTGTGAETLYF. Incomplete CDR3 DNA: TGTGCCAGCAGTAAAACCGGGACAGGGGCAGAA.

On this clone itself: Gene names follow the mouse nomenclature. The sequence runs out 3 residues before the end of the CDR3; the remainder is reconstructed from the germline J gene. This sample also contains other DNA sequences that code for the same CDR3. The chain recombines TRBV13-3 with TRBJ1-6, with D possibly being TRBD1 (6 bases). TRBJ1-6 belongs to the ORF category, with a function that is uncertain. The CDR3 runs 15 residues. The V gene's germline CDR1 is NNHDY and CDR2 SYVADS. The V and J ends lost 0 bases and 7 bases respectively, with 11 bases between them. The CDR3 loop is CASSDAGGRNSPLYF. The DNA read from the CDR3 is TGTGCCAGCAGTGATGCGGGGGGGCGGAATTCGCCC.

This clone was seen more than once but under ten times. Any gene name here is a mouse gene name. The observed sequence ends 4 residues before the CDR3 terminus, with the missing tail filled in from the germline J gene. The gene calls are TRBV13-1 and TRBJ2-7, with D possibly matching TRBD1 (5 bases). CDR1 is NSHNY, CDR2 SYGAGN, per germline. The length of the CDR3 is 14 residues. Deletions cut 2 bases from V and 0 bases from J, with 9 bases between. The covered CDR3 bases are TGTGCCAGCAGTGACAGGACAAGCTCCTAT. Encoded protein: CASSDRTSSY. The CDR3 reads in full as CASSDRTSSYEQYF.

This clone was seen a handful of times. The germline and genes are mouse ones. Partial CDR3 DNA: TGTGCCAGCCGCCCTCAGGGGGCCACCGGG. Translation: CASRPQGATG. The entire CDR3 is CASRPQGATGQLYF. The J gene is TRBJ2-2, the V gene TRBV13-3, with 8 bases identical to TRBD1. The read ends 4 residues early relative to the CDR3; the germline J gene fills the gap. Germline V gives CDR1 NNHDY, CDR2 SYVADS. V gave up 7 bases and J gave up 4 bases; unmatched junction bases: 6. This CDR3 is 14 amino acids long.

This clone was counted only a few times. Genes and germline are mouse. The observed sequence ends 4 residues before the CDR3 terminus, with the missing tail filled in from the germline J gene. At the DNA level, this CDR3 is encoded by other sequences in the same sample as well. The chain couples TRBV1 to TRBJ1-2; D is unclear. CDR1 and CDR2 (germline): NSQYPW, LRSPGD (reference sequence). The CDR3 consists of 14 residues. Trimming pared 0 bases from V and 0 bases from J, leaving 5 bases between. The sequenced part of the CDR3 DNA is TGCACCTGCAGTGCAGACAATGCAAACTCC. Encoded protein: CTCSADNANS. The whole CDR3 sequence is CTCSADNANSDYTF.

This clone was seen a handful of times. Gene names denote mouse genes. From the germline J gene comes the end of the CDR3, since the read stops 4 residues before it. The chain combines TRBV5 with TRBJ2-7, with TRBD2 identical over 7 bases. Germline V gene data show CDR1 as LGHNA and CDR2 as YNLKQL (reference sequence). The CDR3 is 14 residues long. V dropped 1 base and J dropped 3; count of bases not matched to a gene: 3. The part of the CDR3 DNA that was read is TGTGCCAGCAGCCAAGCCCTGGGGGACTAT. Translation gives CASSQALGDY. The CDR3 as a whole reads CASSQALGDYEQYF.

Points on this clone: A much larger clonotype is one base distant, so this may be a read error. The genes and germline here are from mouse. The CDR3 is cut off 4 residues early in the read; its end comes from the germline J gene. Additional DNA sequences in this sample encode the identical CDR3. The V gene is TRBV5, the J gene TRBJ1-2, with a tentative D call TRBD1 (6 bases). Looked up from germline, CDR1 is LGHNA and CDR2 is YNLKQL (reference sequence). This CDR3 region has 13 residues. Trimming took 4 bases from V and 0 from J, leaving 6 bases between them. This chain's CDR3 is CASSRTANSDYTF. CDR3 DNA (partial): TGTGCCAGCAGCCGGACAGCAAACTCC.

In its sample, this clone was seen many times. The gene names here belong to mouse. Other DNA sequences of this sample code for an identical CDR3. This CDR3 reads CTCSAGGQPNSDYTF. The DNA read from the CDR3 is TGCACCTGCAGTGCAGGGGGACAGCCAAACTCC. The chain uses TRBV1 and TRBJ1-2; TRBD1 agrees at 7 bases. The DNA ends 4 residues before the CDR3 does, and the rest of the CDR3 is filled in from the germline J gene. The CDR3 consists of 15 residues. Looked up from germline, CDR1 is NSQYPW and CDR2 is LRSPGD (reference sequence). Trimming at V came to 1 base and at J to 0 bases, leaving 2 bases not matched to a gene.

Worth noting for this clone: Genes and germline are mouse. The CDR3 loop is CASSDMNSDYTF. CDR3 DNA (partial): TGTGCCAGCAGTGATATGAACTCC. The J gene is TRBJ1-2, the V gene TRBV13-1; D not certain. From the germline J gene comes the end of the CDR3, since the read stops 4 residues before it. This CDR3 spans 12 amino acids. V was cut by 1 base and J by 2 bases, with 3 bases left in between. The germline V gene has CDR1 NSHNY and CDR2 SYGAGN.

This clone came up a few times. Genes here carry mouse names. The read terminates 4 residues ahead of where the CDR3 ends, so the germline J gene completes it. Other DNA sequences from this sample encode an identical CDR3 as well. The chain recombines TRBV5 with TRBJ2-5; 7 bases map to TRBD1. The CDR3 runs to 14 residues. Germline loops: CDR1 LGHNA, CDR2 YNLKQL (reference sequence). The DNA read from the CDR3 is TGTGCCAGCAGCCAAGGACAGGGTGGAGAC. This translates into CASSQGQGGD. The whole CDR3 protein reads CASSQGQGGDTQYF.

Comments on this clone: The genes are named according to mouse. The read terminates 4 residues ahead of where the CDR3 ends, so the germline J gene completes it. The sample holds other DNA sequences that translate to the same CDR3. The chain recombines TRBV19 with TRBJ1-1; D possibly corresponds to TRBD1 (6 bases). V was cut by 5 bases and J by 1 base, with 9 bases left in between. The CDR3 is 13 residues long. The germline V gene has CDR1 FNHDT and CDR2 SITEND (reference sequence). The CDR3 is CASSRGGNTEVFF. The DNA read from the CDR3 is TGTGCCAGCAGCAGGGGAGGAAACACA.

As regards this clone: The gene symbols are mouse symbols. CDR3 loop: CASGGDKANTGQLYF. Incomplete CDR3 DNA: TGTGCCAGCGGTGGGGACAAAGCAAACACCGGG. The V and J genes are TRBV13-2 and TRBJ2-2; maybe TRBD1 (6 bases). The read is 4 residues too short to cover the CDR3 end, so that end is filled in from the germline J gene. The CDR3 covers 15 residues. V was trimmed by 3 bases and J by 0 bases, leaving 9 bases between them. Germline CDR1 is NNHNN and CDR2 is SYGAGS (reference sequence).

This clone came up a few times. Each gene name is a mouse one. The read finishes 4 residues shy of the CDR3 end, and the germline J gene is used to complete it. The chain has TRBV17 and TRBJ2-7; D possibly corresponds to TRBD2 (7 bases). V was cut by 6 bases and J by 0 bases, with 12 bases left in between. The CDR3 extends over 14 amino acids. CDR1 and CDR2 (germline): MNHDT, YYDKIL. The sequenced part of the CDR3 DNA is TGTGCTAGCAGGAGGGGGGGTAGCTCCTAT. Translated, it gives CASRRGGSSY. In full, the CDR3 reads CASRRGGSSYEQYF.

This clone has just a few counts. Gene labels here are mouse ones. Read data end 4 residues before the CDR3 end; the end is taken from the germline J gene. The chain joins TRBV13-2 to TRBJ2-1; TRBD1 aligns across 9 bases. Germline-derived CDR1 and CDR2 are NNHNN and SYGAGS (reference sequence). Losses at the gene ends were 3 bases for V and 1 base for J; bases not matched to a gene: 8. The CDR3 has 17 residues. CDR3 protein: CASGGPGQGGNYAEQFF. The part of the CDR3 DNA that was read is TGTGCCAGCGGTGGTCCGGGACAGGGCGGGAACTATGCT.

A word on this clone: Gene names and germline refer to mouse. From the germline J gene comes the end of the CDR3, since the read stops 4 residues before it. The V call is TRBV19, the J call TRBJ2-3; maybe TRBD1 (6 bases). The V gene's germline CDR1 is FNHDT and CDR2 SITEND (reference sequence). Trimming pared 5 bases from V and 0 bases from J, leaving 16 bases between. CDR3 length equals 16 residues. The CDR3 DNA, read in part, is TGTGCCAGCAGAATCCGGGACAAACCTAGTGCAGAA. This codes for CASRIRDKPSAE. The whole CDR3 sequence reads CASRIRDKPSAETLYF.

In this sample, this clone turned up a few times. Germline and genes here are mouse. The read finishes 4 residues shy of the CDR3 end, and the germline J gene is used to complete it. In the same sample, other DNA sequences code for this CDR3. The rearrangement joins TRBV13-1 to TRBJ2-7; 8 bases map to TRBD2. CDR1 and CDR2 from the germline V gene are NSHNY and SYGAGN. This CDR3 has 14 amino acids. CDR3 in amino acids: CASSDTGGLYEQYF. The sequenced part of the CDR3 DNA is TGTGCCAGCAGTGATACTGGGGGCCTTTAT.

This clone was observed a handful of times. Genes and germline come from the mouse. The CDR3 extends 4 residues past the end of the read, so its final part is completed from the germline J gene. This chain uses TRBV13-1 with TRBJ1-1, with a tentative D call TRBD1 (6 bases). CDR3 length: 13 amino acids. Germline CDR1 and CDR2: NSHNY and SYGAGN. Incomplete CDR3 DNA: TGTGCCAGCAGTGATGCCGGGACACAA. It specifies CASSDAGTQ. The entire CDR3 is CASSDAGTQEVFF.

This clone appeared a few times. Gene names and germline match the mouse. Coverage ceases 4 residues before the CDR3 finishes, and the germline J gene fills in the end. J is TRBJ2-3 and V is TRBV13-2; 11 positions agree with TRBD2. This CDR3 contains 17 residues. Germline values: CDR1 NNHNN, CDR2 SYGAGS (reference sequence). The junction had 6 bases not matched to a gene; V was cut back by 3 bases and J by 0 bases. The CDR3 bases that were read are TGTGCCAGCGGTGCCCGACTGGGGGGGACTAGTGCAGAA. It codes for CASGARLGGTSAE. The whole CDR3 protein reads CASGARLGGTSAETLYF.

This clone was picked up a small number of times. The listed genes are named as in mouse. The CDR3 end lies 4 residues beyond the end of the read and is filled in from the germline J gene. The chain joins TRBV1 to TRBJ1-2; D remains unclear. The CDR3 sequence is 11 residues long. The V end lost 6 bases, the J end lost 2 bases, and 4 bases lay between the germline ends. The germline gives CDR1 NSQYPW, CDR2 LRSPGD (reference sequence). The CDR3 DNA, read in part, is TGCACCTGCAGACAGAACTCC. It yields the protein CTCRQNS. The whole CDR3 is CTCRQNSDYTF.

This clone has just a few counts. All gene names here are mouse names. The CDR3 end is not reached by the read, which stops 4 residues before it; the germline J gene fills it in. The chain joins TRBV14 to TRBJ2-5, with TRBD2 matching 10 bases. Germline CDR1 SGHDT, CDR2 FRDEAV. The trim removed 2 bases at V and 2 bases at J, leaving 5 bases unmatched. The CDR3 contains 16 residues. The sequenced part of the CDR3 DNA is TGTGCCAGCAGTTTGGGGGACTGGGGCCTCCAAGAC. Protein: CASSLGDWGLQD. The full CDR3 protein is CASSLGDWGLQDTQYF.

Worth noting for this clone: The gene names here belong to mouse. Sequencing ends 4 residues short of the CDR3 end; the germline J gene provides the rest. V and J are TRBV19 and TRBJ2-5, with D hard to call. Trimming pared 2 bases from V and 2 bases from J, leaving 6 bases between. The germline gives CDR1 FNHDT, CDR2 SITEND (reference sequence). This CDR3 is 13 amino acids long. The CDR3 DNA, read in part, is TGTGCCAGCAGTATTCTGGTCCAAGAC. Its translation: CASSILVQD. The full CDR3 reads CASSILVQDTQYF.

This clone occurred a few times. Mouse gene names apply. The observed sequence ends 3 residues before the CDR3 terminus, with the missing tail filled in from the germline J gene. This rearrangement joins TRBV1 to TRBJ1-6; 8 bases align to TRBD1. TRBJ1-6 is marked as an open reading frame, function uncertain. This CDR3 has 15 amino acids. Germline CDR1 is NSQYPW and CDR2 is LRSPGD (reference sequence). V was pared by 5 bases and J by 7 bases, with 7 bases of the junction left unmatched. CDR3 bases read: TGCACCTGCAGTATTCAGGGGGCCTGGAATTCGCCC. Translated: CTCSIQGAWNSP. The whole CDR3 reads CTCSIQGAWNSPLYF.

This clone has just a few counts. Mouse gene names and germline throughout. The read halts 4 residues ahead of the CDR3 end, with the missing end drawn from the germline J gene. This sample includes further DNA sequences coding for the same CDR3. This chain uses TRBV13-3 with TRBJ2-7, with D possibly matching TRBD2 (6 bases). This CDR3 has 13 residues. Germline CDR1 is NNHDY and CDR2 is SYVADS. Trimming stripped 1 base from V and 3 bases from J, with 8 bases between. CDR3 protein: CASSDLGVYEQYF. CDR3 bases read: TGTGCCAGCAGTGATTTGGGGGTCTAT.